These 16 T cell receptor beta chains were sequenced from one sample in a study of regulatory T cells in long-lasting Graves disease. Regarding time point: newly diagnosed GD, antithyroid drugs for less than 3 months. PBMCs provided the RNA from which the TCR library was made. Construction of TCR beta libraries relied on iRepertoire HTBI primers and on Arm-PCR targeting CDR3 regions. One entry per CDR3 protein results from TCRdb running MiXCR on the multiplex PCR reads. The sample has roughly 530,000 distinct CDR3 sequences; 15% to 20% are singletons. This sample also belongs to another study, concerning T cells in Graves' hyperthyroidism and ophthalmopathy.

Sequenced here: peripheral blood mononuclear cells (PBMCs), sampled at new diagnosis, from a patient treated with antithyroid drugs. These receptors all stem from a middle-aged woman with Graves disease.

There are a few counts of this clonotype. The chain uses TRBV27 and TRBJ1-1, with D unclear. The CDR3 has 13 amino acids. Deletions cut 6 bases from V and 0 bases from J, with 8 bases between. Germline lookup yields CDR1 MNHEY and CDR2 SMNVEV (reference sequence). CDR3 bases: TGTGCCAGCAGGGCGGTGATGAACACTGAAGCTTTCTTT. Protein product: CASRAVMNTEAFF.

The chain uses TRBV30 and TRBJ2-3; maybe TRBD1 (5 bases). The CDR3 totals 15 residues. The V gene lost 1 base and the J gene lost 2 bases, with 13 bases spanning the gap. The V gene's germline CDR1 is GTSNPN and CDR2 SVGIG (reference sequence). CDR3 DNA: TGTGCCTGGAGTGCGATGGGGCTTACCACAGATACGCAGTATTTT. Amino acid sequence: CAWSAMGLTTDTQYF.

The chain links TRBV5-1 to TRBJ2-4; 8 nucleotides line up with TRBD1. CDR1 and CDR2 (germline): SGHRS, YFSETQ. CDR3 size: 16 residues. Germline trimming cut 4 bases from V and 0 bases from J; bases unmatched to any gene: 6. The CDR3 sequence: CASSDRTGSAKNIQYF. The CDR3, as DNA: TGCGCCAGCAGCGACCGGACAGGGTCAGCCAAAAACATTCAGTACTTC.

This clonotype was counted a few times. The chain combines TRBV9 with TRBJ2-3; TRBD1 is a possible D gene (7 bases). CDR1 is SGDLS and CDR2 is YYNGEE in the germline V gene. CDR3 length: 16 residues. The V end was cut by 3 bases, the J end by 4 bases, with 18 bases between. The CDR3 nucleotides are TGTGCCAGCAGCGCCCAGGGGGGTGACGGGGCAGATACGCAGTATTTT. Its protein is CASSAQGGDGADTQYF.

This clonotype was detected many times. The CDR3 DNA follows: TGCAGTGCTAGGGGGGGGCCGAGCACAGATACGCAGTATTTT. Protein sequence: CSARGGPSTDTQYF. V is TRBV20-1 and J is TRBJ2-3, with D perhaps matching TRBD2 (7 bases). The V and J ends lost 3 bases and 0 bases respectively, with 10 bases between them. CDR1 and CDR2 (germline): DFQATT, SNEGSKA (reference sequence). The CDR3 consists of 14 residues.

CDR3: CASSLAGGTANTEAFF. The CDR3 coding sequence is TGTGCCAGCAGCTTGGCCGGAGGGACAGCGAACACTGAAGCTTTCTTT. The chain has TRBV5-4 and TRBJ1-1; the match to TRBD1 covers 7 bases. Trimming took 0 bases from V and 1 from J; bases not matched to a gene: 6. The V gene's germline CDR1 is SGHNT and CDR2 YYREEE (reference sequence). This CDR3 comprises 16 residues.

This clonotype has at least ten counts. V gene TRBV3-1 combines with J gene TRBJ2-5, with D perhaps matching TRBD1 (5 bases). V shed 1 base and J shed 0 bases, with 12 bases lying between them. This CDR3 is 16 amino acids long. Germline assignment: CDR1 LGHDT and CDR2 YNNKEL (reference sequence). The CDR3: CASSQGLAGYQETQYF. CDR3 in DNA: TGTGCCAGCAGCCAAGGATTAGCAGGGTACCAAGAGACCCAGTACTTC.

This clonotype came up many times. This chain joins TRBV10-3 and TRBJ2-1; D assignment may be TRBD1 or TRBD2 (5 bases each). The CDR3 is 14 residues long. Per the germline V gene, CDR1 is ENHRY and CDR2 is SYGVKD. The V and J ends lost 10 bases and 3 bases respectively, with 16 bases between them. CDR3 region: CATKGDGNYNEQFF. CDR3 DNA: TGTGCCACCAAAGGGGACGGTAACTACAATGAGCAGTTCTTC.

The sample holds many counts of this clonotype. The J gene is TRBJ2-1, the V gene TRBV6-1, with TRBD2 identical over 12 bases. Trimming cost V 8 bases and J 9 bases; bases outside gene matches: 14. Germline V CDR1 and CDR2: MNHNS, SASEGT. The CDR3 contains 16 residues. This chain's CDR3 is CASQGDLGLAGFEQFF. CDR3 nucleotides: TGTGCCAGCCAAGGGGACTTAGGACTAGCGGGGTTTGAGCAGTTCTTC.

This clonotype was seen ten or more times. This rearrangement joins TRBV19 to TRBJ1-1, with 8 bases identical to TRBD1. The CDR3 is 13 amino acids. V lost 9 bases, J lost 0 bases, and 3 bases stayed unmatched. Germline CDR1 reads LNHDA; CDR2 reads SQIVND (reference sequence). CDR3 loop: CASRQGMNTEAFF. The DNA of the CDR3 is TGTGCCAGCCGACAGGGGATGAACACTGAAGCTTTCTTT.

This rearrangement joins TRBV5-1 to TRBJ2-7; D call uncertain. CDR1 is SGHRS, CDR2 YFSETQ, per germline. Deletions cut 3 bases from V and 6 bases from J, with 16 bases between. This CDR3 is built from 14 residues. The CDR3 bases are TGCGCCAGCAGCTCGGGCTTCACCCAATCCGAGCAGTACTTC. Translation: CASSSGFTQSEQYF.

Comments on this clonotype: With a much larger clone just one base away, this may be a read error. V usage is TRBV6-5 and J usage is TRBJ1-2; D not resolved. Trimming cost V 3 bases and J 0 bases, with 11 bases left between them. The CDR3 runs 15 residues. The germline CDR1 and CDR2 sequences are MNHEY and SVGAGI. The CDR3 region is CASSYSTAPNYGYTF. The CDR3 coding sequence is TGTGCCAGCAGTTATTCGACGGCTCCTAACTATGGCTACACCTTC.

CDR3 sequence (DNA): TGTGCCAGCAGCTTAGATCGGATCACAGATACGCAGTATTTT. This gives the protein CASSLDRITDTQYF. The chain has TRBV11-2 and TRBJ2-3; no firm D call. The CDR3 is 14 amino acids. Looked up from germline, CDR1 is SGHAT and CDR2 is FQNNGV. Trimming cost V 0 bases and J 2 bases, with 6 bases left between them. Complete variable domain (other parts from reference TRBV11-2 and TRBJ2-3): EAGVAQSPRYKIIEKRQSVAFWCNPISGHATLYWYQQILGQGPKLLIQFQNNGVVDDSQLPKDRFSAERLKGVDSTLKIQPAKLEDSAVYLCASSLDRITDTQYFGPGTRLTVL.

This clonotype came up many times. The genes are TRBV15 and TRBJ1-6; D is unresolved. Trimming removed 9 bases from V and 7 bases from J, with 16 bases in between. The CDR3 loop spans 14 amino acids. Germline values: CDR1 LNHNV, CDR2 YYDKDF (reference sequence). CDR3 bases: TGTGCCACTTCTGGTCCCGAATGGAATTCACCCCTCCACTTT. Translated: CATSGPEWNSPLHF.

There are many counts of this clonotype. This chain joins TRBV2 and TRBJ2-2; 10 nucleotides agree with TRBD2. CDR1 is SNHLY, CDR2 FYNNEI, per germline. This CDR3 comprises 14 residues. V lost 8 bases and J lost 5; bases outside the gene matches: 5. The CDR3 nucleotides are TGTGCCAGCTCATGGACTAGCGGAACCGGGGAGCTGTTTTTT. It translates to CASSWTSGTGELFF.

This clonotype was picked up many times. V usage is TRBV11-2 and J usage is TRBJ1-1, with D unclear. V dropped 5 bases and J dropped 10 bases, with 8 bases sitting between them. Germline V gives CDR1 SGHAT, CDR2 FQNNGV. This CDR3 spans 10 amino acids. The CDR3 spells CASSRVRAFF. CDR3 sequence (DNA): TGTGCCAGCAGCCGCGTGAGAGCTTTCTTT.